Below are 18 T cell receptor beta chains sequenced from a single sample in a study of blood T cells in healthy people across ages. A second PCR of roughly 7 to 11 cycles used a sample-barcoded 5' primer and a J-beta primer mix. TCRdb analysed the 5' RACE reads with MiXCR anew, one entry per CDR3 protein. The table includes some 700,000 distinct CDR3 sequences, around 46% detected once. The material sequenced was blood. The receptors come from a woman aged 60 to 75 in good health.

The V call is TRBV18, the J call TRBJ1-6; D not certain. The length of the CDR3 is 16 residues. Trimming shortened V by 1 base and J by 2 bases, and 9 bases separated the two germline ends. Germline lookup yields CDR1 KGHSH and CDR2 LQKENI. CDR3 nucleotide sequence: TGTGCCAGCTCACCACAGGGTTACGCCTATAATTCACCCCTCCACTTT. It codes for CASSPQGYAYNSPLHF.

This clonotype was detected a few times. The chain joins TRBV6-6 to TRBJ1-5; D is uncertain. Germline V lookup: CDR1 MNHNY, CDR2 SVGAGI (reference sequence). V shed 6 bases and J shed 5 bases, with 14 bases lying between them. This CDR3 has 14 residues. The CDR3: CASRNRQIDQPQHF. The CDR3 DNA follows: TGTGCCAGCAGAAACCGGCAGATAGATCAGCCCCAGCATTTT.

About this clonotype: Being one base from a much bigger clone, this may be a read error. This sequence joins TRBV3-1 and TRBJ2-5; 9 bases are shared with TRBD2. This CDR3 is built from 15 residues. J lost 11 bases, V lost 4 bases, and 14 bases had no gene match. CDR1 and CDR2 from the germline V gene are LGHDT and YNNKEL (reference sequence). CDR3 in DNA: TGTGCCAGCAGCCGCCCGGGCGGGAGGGGAAATGAGCAGTACTTC. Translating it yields CASSRPGGRGNEQYF.

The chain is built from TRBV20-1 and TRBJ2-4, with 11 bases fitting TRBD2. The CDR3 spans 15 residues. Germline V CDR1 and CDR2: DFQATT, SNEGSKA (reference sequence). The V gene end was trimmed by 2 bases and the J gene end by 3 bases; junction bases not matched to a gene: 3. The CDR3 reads CSARIAGGNKNIQYF. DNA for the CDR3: TGCAGTGCTAGAATAGCGGGGGGGAACAAAAACATTCAGTACTTC.

CDR3 DNA: TGTGCCAGCAGTCCTTTCCATGCGCAAGAGACCCAGTACTTC. Amino acid sequence: CASSPFHAQETQYF. This rearrangement joins TRBV7-2 to TRBJ2-5; D gene uncertain. CDR1 is SGHTA, CDR2 FQGNSA, per germline. This CDR3 is built from 14 residues. V was trimmed by 6 bases and J by 2 bases, leaving 13 bases between them.

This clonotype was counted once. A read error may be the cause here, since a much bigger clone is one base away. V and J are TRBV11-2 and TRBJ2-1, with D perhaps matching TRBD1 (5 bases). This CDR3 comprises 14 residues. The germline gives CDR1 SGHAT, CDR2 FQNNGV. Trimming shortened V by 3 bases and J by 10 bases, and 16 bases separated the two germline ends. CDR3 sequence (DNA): TGTGCCAGCAGCTTCGGAACAGACAGCTACGAGCAGTTCTTC. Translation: CASSFGTDSYEQFF.

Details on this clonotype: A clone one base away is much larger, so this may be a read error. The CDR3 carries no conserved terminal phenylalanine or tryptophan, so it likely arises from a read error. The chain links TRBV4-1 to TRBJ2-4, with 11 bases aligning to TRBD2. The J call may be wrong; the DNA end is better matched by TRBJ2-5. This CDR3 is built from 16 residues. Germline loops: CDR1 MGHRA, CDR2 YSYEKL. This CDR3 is CASSQESLAGGETQYL. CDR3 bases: TGCGCCAGCAGCCAAGAAAGCCTAGCGGGGGGAGAGACCCAGTACCTC.

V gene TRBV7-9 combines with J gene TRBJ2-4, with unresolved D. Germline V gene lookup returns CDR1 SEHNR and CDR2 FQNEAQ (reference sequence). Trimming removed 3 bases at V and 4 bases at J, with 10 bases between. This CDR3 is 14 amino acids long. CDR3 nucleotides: TGTGCCAGCAGCTTTCTACATTATAAAAACATTCAGTACTTC. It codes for CASSFLHYKNIQYF.

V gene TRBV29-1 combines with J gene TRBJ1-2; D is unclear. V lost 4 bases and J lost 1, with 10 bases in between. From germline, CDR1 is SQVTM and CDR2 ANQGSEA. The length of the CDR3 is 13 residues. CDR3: CSVAIGINYGYTF. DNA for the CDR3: TGCAGCGTTGCAATTGGGATTAACTATGGCTACACCTTC.

CDR3 sequence: CASSHLDRRAAGNTEAFF. CDR3 DNA: TGTGCCAGCAGCCACTTGGACAGGAGGGCTGCCGGGAACACTGAAGCTTTCTTT. This sequence joins TRBV14 and TRBJ1-1; TRBD1 agrees at 7 bases. There are 18 residues in the CDR3. Trimming at V came to 3 bases and at J to 1 base, leaving 14 bases not matched to a gene. Germline V gives CDR1 SGHDN, CDR2 FVKESK.

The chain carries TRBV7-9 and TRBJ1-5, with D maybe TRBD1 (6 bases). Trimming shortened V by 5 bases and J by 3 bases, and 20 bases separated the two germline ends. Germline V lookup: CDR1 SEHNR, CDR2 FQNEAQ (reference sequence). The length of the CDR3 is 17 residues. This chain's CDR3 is CASSRARGGINNQPQHF. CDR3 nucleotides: TGTGCCAGCAGCCGTGCTCGGGGGGGCATTAACAATCAGCCCCAGCATTTT. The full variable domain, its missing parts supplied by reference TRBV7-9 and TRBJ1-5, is DTGVSQNPRHKITKRGQNVTFRCDPISEHNRLYWYRQTLGQGPEFLTYFQNEAQLEKSRLLSDRFSAERPKGSFSTLEIQRTEQGDSAMYLCASSRARGGINNQPQHFGDGTRLSIL.

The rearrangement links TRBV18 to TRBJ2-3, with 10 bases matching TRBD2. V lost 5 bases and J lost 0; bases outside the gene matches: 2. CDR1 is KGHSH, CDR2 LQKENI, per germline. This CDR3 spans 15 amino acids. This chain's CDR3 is CASSSLAGSTDTQYF. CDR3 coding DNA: TGTGCCAGCTCATCACTAGCGGGGAGCACAGATACGCAGTATTTT.

As DNA, the CDR3 is TGTGCCAGCAGCTCGACGATGAACTACGAGCAGTACTTC. Its translation: CASSSTMNYEQYF. The rearrangement joins TRBV5-5 to TRBJ2-7, with unresolved D. This CDR3 spans 13 amino acids. Germline V lookup: CDR1 SGHKS, CDR2 YYEKEE (reference sequence). V lost 3 bases, J lost 3 bases, and 10 bases lay in between.

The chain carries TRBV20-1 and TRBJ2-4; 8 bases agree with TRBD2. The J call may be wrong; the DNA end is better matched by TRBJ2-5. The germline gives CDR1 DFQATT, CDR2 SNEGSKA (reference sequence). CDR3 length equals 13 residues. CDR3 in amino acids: CSAPREGVETQYF. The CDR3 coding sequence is TGCAGTGCACCCCGGGAGGGGGTAGAGACCCAGTACTTC.

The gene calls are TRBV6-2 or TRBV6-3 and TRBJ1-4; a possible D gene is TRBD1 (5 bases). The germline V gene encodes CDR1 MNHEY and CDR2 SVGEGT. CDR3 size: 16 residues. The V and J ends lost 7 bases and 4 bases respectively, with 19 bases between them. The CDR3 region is CASTYSPGRRNEKLFF. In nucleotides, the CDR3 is TGTGCCAGCACCTACTCCCCGGGACGGCGTAATGAAAAACTGTTTTTT.

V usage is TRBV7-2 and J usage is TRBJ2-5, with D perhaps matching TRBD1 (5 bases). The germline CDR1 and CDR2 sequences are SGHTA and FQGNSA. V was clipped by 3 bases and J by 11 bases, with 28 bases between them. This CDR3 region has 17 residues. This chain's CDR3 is CASSFASFVTVYNEQYF. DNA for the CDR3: TGTGCCAGCAGCTTTGCTTCCTTCGTGACAGTTTACAATGAGCAGTACTTC.

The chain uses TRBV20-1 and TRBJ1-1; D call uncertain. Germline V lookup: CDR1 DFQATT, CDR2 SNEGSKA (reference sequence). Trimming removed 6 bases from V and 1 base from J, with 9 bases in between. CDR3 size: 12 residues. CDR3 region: CSAPQWNTEAFF. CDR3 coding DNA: TGCAGTGCCCCTCAGTGGAACACTGAAGCTTTCTTT.

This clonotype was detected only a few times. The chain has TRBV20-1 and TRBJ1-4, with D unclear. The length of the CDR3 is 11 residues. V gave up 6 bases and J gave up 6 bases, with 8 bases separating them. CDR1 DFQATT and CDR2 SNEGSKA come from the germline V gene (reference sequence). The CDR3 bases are TGCAGTGCGGAGCGGGATGAAAAACTGTTTTTT. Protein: CSAERDEKLFF.